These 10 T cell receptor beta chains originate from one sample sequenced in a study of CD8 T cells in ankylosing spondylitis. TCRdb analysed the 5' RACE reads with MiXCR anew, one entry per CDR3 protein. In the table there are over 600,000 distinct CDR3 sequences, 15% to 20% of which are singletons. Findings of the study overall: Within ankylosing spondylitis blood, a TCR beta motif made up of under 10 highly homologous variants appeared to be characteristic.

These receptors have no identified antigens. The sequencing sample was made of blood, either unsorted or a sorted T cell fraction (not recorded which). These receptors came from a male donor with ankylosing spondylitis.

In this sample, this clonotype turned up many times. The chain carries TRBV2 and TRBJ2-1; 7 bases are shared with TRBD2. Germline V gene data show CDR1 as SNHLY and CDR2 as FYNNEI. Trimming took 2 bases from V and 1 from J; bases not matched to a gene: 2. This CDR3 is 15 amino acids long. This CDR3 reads CASSEQAGSYNEQFF. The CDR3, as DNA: TGTGCCAGCAGTGAACAAGCGGGGTCCTACAATGAGCAGTTCTTC.

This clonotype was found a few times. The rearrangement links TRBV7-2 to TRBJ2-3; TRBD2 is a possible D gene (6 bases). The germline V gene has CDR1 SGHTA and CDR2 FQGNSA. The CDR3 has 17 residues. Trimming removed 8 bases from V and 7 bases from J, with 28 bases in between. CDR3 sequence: CASRWAGSHQLVNTQYF. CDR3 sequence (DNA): TGTGCCAGCCGCTGGGCGGGGTCGCACCAGTTAGTGAATACGCAGTATTTT.

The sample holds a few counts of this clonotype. CDR3 in DNA: TGTGCCAGCAGTGTGGGTCAGTGGGAAGCTTTCTTT. This sequence encodes CASSVGQWEAFF. The chain combines TRBV2 with TRBJ1-1; D gene ambiguous. CDR1 is SNHLY and CDR2 is FYNNEI in the germline V gene. The V end was cut by 4 bases, the J end by 8 bases, with 11 bases between. The CDR3 totals 12 residues.

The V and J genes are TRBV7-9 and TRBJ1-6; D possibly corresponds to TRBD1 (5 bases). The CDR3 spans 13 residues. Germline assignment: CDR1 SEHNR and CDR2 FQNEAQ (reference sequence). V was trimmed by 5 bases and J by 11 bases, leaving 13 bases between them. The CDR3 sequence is CASSVGTGAPLHF. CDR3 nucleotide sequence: TGTGCCAGCAGCGTGGGAACAGGCGCACCCCTCCACTTT.

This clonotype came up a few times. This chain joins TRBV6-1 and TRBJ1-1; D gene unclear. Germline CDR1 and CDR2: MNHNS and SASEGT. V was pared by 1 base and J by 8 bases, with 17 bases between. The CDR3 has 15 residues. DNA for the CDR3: TGTGCCAGCAGTGAAGGGACCAAAAGAATGTCCGAAGCTTTCTTT. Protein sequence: CASSEGTKRMSEAFF.

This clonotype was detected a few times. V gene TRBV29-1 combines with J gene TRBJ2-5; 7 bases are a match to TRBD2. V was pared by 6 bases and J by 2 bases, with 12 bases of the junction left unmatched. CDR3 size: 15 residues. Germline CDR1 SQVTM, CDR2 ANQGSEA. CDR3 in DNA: TGCAGCGTCGCCAAAGGTAGCGGGCCACAAGAGACCCAGTACTTC. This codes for CSVAKGSGPQETQYF.

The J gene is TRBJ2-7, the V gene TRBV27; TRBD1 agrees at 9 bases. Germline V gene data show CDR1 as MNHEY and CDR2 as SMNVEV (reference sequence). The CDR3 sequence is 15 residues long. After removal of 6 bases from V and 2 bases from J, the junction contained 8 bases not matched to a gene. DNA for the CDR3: TGTGCCAGCAGACCGGACAGGGGTTACACCTACGAGCAGTACTTC. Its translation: CASRPDRGYTYEQYF.

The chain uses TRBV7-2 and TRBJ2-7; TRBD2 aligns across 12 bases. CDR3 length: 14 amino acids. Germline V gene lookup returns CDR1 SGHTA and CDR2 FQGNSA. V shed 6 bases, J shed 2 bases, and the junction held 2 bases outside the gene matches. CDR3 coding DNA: TGTGCCAGCAGGCGACTAGCGGGAGCCTACGAGCAGTACTTC. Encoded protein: CASRRLAGAYEQYF.

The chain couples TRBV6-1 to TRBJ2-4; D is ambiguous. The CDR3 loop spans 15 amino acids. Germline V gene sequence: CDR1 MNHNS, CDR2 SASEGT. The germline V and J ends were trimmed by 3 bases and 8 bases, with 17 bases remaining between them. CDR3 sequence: CASSDRTVRKDIQYF. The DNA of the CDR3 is TGTGCCAGCAGTGACCGGACCGTCCGAAAGGACATTCAGTACTTC.

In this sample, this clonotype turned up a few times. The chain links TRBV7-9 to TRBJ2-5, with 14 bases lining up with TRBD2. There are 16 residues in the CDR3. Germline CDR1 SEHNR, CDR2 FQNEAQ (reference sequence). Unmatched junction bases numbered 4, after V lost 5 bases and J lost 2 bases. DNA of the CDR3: TGTGCCAGCAGCGGGAGACTAGCGGGGGGGCAAGAGACCCAGTACTTC. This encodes CASSGRLAGGQETQYF.